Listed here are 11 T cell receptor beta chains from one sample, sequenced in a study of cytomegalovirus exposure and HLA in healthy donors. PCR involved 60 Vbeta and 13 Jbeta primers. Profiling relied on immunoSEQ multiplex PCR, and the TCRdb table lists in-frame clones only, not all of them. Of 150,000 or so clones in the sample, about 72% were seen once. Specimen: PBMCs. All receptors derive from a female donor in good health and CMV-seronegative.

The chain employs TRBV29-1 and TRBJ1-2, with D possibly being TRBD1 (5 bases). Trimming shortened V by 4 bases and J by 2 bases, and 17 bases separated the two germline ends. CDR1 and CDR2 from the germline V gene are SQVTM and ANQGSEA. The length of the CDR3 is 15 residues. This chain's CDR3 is CSVVGLGGINYGYTF. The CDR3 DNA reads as TGCAGCGTTGTGGGTTTGGGGGGGATCAACTATGGCTACACCTTC.

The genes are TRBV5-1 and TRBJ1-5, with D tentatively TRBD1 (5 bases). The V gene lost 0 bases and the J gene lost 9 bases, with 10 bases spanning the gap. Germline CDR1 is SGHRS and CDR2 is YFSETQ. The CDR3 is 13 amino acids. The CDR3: CASSLDGARPQHF. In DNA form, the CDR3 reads TGCGCCAGCAGCTTGGATGGGGCCCGGCCCCAGCATTTT.

The CDR3, as DNA: TGCGCCAGCAGCTCCGAGGGCACAGATACGCAGTATTTT. Residues: CASSSEGTDTQYF. The rearrangement joins TRBV5-1 to TRBJ2-3; no clear D. The germline V gene has CDR1 SGHRS and CDR2 YFSETQ. Between the trimmed V and J ends, which lost 3 bases and 1 base, there was a span of 6 bases. This CDR3 is built from 13 residues.

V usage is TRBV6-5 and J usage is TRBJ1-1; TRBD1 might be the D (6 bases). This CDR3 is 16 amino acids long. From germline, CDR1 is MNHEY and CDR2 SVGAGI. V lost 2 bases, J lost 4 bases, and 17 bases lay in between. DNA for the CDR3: TGTGCCAGCAGTTACCCGACAGGCGGGGGGAGCACTGAAGCTTTCTTT. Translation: CASSYPTGGGSTEAFF.

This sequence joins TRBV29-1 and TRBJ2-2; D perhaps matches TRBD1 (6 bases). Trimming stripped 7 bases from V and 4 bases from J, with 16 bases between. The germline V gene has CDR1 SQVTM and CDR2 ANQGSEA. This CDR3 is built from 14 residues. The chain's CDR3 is CSGSAGVFTGELFF. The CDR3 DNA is TGCAGCGGATCAGCAGGGGTTTTCACCGGGGAGCTGTTTTTT.

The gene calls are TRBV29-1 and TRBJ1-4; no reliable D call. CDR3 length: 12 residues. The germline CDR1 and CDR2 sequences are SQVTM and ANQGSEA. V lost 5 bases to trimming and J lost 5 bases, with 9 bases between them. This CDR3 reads CSVRGFNEKLFF. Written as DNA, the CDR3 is TGCAGCGTTCGGGGTTTCAATGAAAAACTGTTTTTT.

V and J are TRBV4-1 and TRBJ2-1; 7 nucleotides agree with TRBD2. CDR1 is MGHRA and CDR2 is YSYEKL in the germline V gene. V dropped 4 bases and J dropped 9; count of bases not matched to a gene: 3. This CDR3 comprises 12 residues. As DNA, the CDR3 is TGCGCCAGCAGCCTAACGGGAGGTGAGCAGTTCTTC. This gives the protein CASSLTGGEQFF.

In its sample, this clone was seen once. In DNA, the CDR3 is TGCGCCAGCAGCCCTGGAGGGACGAACACTGAAGCTTTCTTT. Its translation is CASSPGGTNTEAFF. The rearrangement uses TRBV5-1 and TRBJ1-1, with D possibly matching TRBD1 (5 bases). Per the germline V gene, CDR1 is SGHRS and CDR2 is YFSETQ. The V and J ends lost 4 bases and 1 base respectively, with 11 bases between them. The CDR3 totals 14 residues.

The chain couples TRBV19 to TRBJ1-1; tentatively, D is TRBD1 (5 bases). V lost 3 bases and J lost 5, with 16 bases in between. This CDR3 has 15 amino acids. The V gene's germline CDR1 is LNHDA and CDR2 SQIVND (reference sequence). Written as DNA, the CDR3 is TGTGCCAGTAGTATGATGGGGCAGATGGAAACTGAAGCTTTCTTT. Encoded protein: CASSMMGQMETEAFF. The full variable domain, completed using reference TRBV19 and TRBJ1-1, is DGGITQSPKYLFRKEGQNVTLSCEQNLNHDAMYWYRQDPGQGLRLIYYSQIVNDFQKGDIAEGYSVSREKKESFPLTVTSAQKNPTAFYLCASSMMGQMETEAFFGQGTRLTVV.

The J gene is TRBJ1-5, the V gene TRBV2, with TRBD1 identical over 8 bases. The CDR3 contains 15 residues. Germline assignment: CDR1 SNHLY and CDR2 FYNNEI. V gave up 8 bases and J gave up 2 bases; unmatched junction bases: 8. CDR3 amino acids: CASAQGAVGNQPQHF. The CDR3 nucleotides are TGTGCCAGCGCTCAGGGGGCGGTTGGCAATCAGCCCCAGCATTTT. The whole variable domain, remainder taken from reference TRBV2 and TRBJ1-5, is EPEVTQTPSHQVTQMGQEVILRCVPISNHLYFYWYRQILGQKVEFLVSFYNNEISEKSEIFDDQFSVERPDGSNFTLKIRSTKLEDSAMYFCASAQGAVGNQPQHFGDGTRLSIL.

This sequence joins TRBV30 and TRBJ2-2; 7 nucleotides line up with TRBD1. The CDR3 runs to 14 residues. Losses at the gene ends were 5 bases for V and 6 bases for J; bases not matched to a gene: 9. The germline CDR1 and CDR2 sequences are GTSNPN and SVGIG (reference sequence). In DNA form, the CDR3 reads TGTGCCTGGTCGAGACAGGGTTGGGCCGGGGAGCTGTTTTTT. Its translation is CAWSRQGWAGELFF.